The 10 T cell receptor beta chains in this list originate from one sample, sequenced in a study of cytomegalovirus exposure and HLA in healthy donors. Vbeta (60) and Jbeta (13) primers were used in the PCR. TCRdb's table, derived via immunoSEQ multiplex PCR, lists solely in-frame clones and lacks some. The table records almost 200,000 clones, 65% to 90% of them present only once. Sequenced material: PBMCs. These receptors were obtained from a woman aged 50 to 60 in good health and CMV-seronegative.

The chain has TRBV5-8 and TRBJ1-2; 12 bases fit TRBD1. There are 15 residues in the CDR3. With 2 bases clipped from V and 7 bases from J, the junction kept 6 bases outside the gene matches. Germline values: CDR1 SGHTS, CDR2 YDEGEE. The CDR3 loop reads CASSFRDRGLVGYTF. CDR3 DNA: TGTGCCAGCAGCTTTAGGGACAGGGGGCTGGTTGGCTACACCTTC.

The V and J genes are TRBV5-8 and TRBJ2-7, with D unclear. V was shortened by 3 bases and J by 4 bases, with 5 bases between the two germline ends. The germline V gene has CDR1 SGHTS and CDR2 YDEGEE. The CDR3 has 11 residues. The CDR3 DNA reads as TGTGCCAGCAGCTCCTATTACGAGCAGTACTTC. Its protein is CASSSYYEQYF.

This chain connects TRBV6-1 to TRBJ2-4, with 9 bases fitting TRBD2. There are 15 residues in the CDR3. Germline V gene sequence: CDR1 MNHNS, CDR2 SASEGT. V was pared by 6 bases and J by 8 bases, with 11 bases of the junction left unmatched. The CDR3 nucleotides read TGTGCCAGCAGCTGGGGCGGGAGGGCCGGGTACATTCAGTACTTC. Translated: CASSWGGRAGYIQYF.

The chain carries TRBV23-1 and TRBJ2-5; tentative D call: TRBD1 (6 bases). TRBV23-1 is an ORF, and what it does is uncertain. The CDR3 length is 15 residues. V gave up 2 bases and J gave up 5 bases, with 15 bases separating them. The CDR3 reads CASSQTTGYAETQYF. The CDR3 nucleotides are TGCGCCAGCAGTCAAACCACAGGGTATGCGGAGACCCAGTACTTC.

The CDR3 DNA sequence: TGTGCCAGCAGTGCCATTAAGCGGGAGGGCTACAATGAGCAGTTCTTC. It codes for CASSAIKREGYNEQFF. The chain employs TRBV27 and TRBJ2-1; 10 bases line up with TRBD2. The CDR3 is made up of 16 amino acids. The V and J ends lost 5 bases and 3 bases, in that order; junction bases with no gene match: 7. Germline V gives CDR1 MNHEY, CDR2 SMNVEV (reference sequence).

The chain carries TRBV27 and TRBJ2-5, with 7 nucleotides matching TRBD2. This CDR3 is built from 14 residues. Germline trimming cut 6 bases from V and 3 bases from J; bases unmatched to any gene: 7. Germline CDR1 MNHEY, CDR2 SMNVEV (reference sequence). CDR3 residues: CASRPSGSKETQYF. As DNA, the CDR3 is TGTGCCAGCAGACCTAGCGGCTCGAAAGAGACCCAGTACTTC.

The chain has TRBV6-5 and TRBJ2-1; 8 bases map to TRBD2. The V gene end was trimmed by 6 bases and the J gene end by 2 bases; junction bases not matched to a gene: 3. Germline V gives CDR1 MNHEY, CDR2 SVGAGI. The CDR3 contains 14 residues. CDR3 coding DNA: TGTGCCAGCAGAGCGGGAGAGGCCTACAATGAGCAGTTCTTC. Translating gives CASRAGEAYNEQFF.

This clone was counted only a few times. The rearrangement joins TRBV9 to TRBJ1-1, with a tentative D call TRBD1 (6 bases). The V and J ends lost 4 bases and 1 base respectively, with 14 bases between them. CDR1 and CDR2 from the germline V gene are SGDLS and YYNGEE. There are 15 residues in the CDR3. The DNA of the CDR3 is TGTGCCAGCAGCCCTACAGGGTTGAGGAACACTGAAGCTTTCTTT. Encoded protein: CASSPTGLRNTEAFF.

The chain joins TRBV27 to TRBJ1-5, with a possible D match to TRBD1 (5 bases). Per the germline V gene, CDR1 is MNHEY and CDR2 is SMNVEV (reference sequence). The CDR3 spans 15 residues. V lost 0 bases and J lost 1, with 7 bases in between. The CDR3 is CASSLSGLSNQPQHF. The CDR3 DNA is TGTGCCAGCAGTTTATCGGGGCTCAGCAATCAGCCCCAGCATTTT.

The chain employs TRBV5-1 and TRBJ2-5, with D maybe TRBD2 (5 bases). Trimming took off 0 bases at V and 2 bases at J, with 8 bases between the two ends. This CDR3 has 14 amino acids. Germline values: CDR1 SGHRS, CDR2 YFSETQ. CDR3 loop: CASSLGAVQETQYF. The CDR3 DNA reads TGCGCCAGCAGCTTGGGAGCGGTACAAGAGACCCAGTACTTC.